These 2 T cell receptor beta chains were all obtained from the same sample, sequenced in a study of blood T cell dynamics during melanoma immunotherapy. Profiling relied on immunoSEQ multiplex PCR, and the TCRdb table lists in-frame clones only, not all of them. The repertoire holds roughly 4,200 clones, with around four fifths as singletons. Time point indicated: pre-treatment baseline. Sequenced material: blood, taken from a patient treated with checkpoint blockade. The receptors come from a human donor with melanoma.

Only a few counts were recorded for this clone. The chain carries TRBV9 and TRBJ2-7; D not resolved. V shed 0 bases and J shed 5 bases, with 6 bases lying between them. Germline values: CDR1 SGDLS, CDR2 YYNGEE. There are 12 residues in the CDR3. CDR3 region: CASSVGSNEQYF. CDR3 nucleotides: TGTGCCAGCAGCGTAGGGAGTAACGAGCAGTACTTC.

Only a few counts were recorded for this clone. The V and J genes are TRBV11-2 and TRBJ2-5; D unresolved. Germline CDR1 SGHAT, CDR2 FQNNGV. V gave up 0 bases and J gave up 5 bases, with 4 bases separating them. This CDR3 spans 12 amino acids. The CDR3 sequence is CASSLESETQYF. In DNA form, the CDR3 reads TGTGCCAGCAGCTTAGAATCGGAGACCCAGTACTTC.